Sequencing of this T cell receptor (beta chain) was carried out in a study of blood T cell repertoires in COVID-19. Study-wide context: The origin of the acute and convalescent COVID-19 samples was the United States, Italy and Spain. T cells, B-cell-depleted T cells, or PBMCs supplied cDNA or gDNA.

V was pared by 0 bases and J by 4 bases, with 13 bases between. The CDR3 extends over 16 amino acids. CDR1 MNHEY and CDR2 SVGAGI come from the germline V gene. The study assigned cohorts using participant-reported clinical history. Two consecutive negative NP/OP PCR tests, clearance, or resolved symptoms defined Cohort 3 recovery. Repertoires were generated with immunoSEQ multiplex PCR, while TCRdb's copy carries only in-frame clones and drops some. The data show approximately 230,000 clones, around 90% seen once. V and J are TRBV6-5 and TRBJ1-3; the D is unclear. The sequenced sample consisted of PBMCs or T cells enriched from blood (not recorded which). The source of this sequence is a woman under 30 who had recovered from COVID-19. In DNA, the CDR3 is TGTGCCAGCAGTTACTCCTTCTCGACTACAGGAAACACCATATATTTT. Amino acids: CASSYSFSTTGNTIYF.